Below, one T cell receptor beta chain is given with its context. Its antigen is as yet unknown. These data originate in a study of T cell responses to AZD1222 COVID-19 vaccine. Whole-study findings and limits: CD4 TCRs associated with vaccination spanned spike, dominating at 160-218 and 743-854. None of the repertoires were sampled until the peak T cell response had passed.

Measured with immunoSEQ multiplex PCR; TCRdb has only the in-frame clones, and not every one. Found here are around 120,000 clones, 80% to 90% of them singletons; the top ten hold roughly 4%. The CDR3 covers 14 residues. Deletions cut 5 bases from V and 0 bases from J, with 10 bases between. CDR1 SGHAT and CDR2 FQNNGV come from the germline V gene. V gene TRBV11-2 combines with J gene TRBJ1-2; no definite D call. The TCR originated in an adult in good health. The specimen comprised peripheral blood, sampled on day 0 of MenACWY control vaccination. CDR3 in amino acids: CASSVNQANYGYTF. In DNA, the CDR3 is TGTGCCAGCAGCGTCAACCAGGCTAACTATGGCTACACCTTC.